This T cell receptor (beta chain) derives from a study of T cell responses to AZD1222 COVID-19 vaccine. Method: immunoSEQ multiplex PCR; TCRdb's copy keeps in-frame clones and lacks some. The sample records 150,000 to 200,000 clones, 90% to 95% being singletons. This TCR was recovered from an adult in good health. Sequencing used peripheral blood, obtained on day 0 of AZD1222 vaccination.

The CDR3 sequence is CASSLSGRGEQFF. The DNA of the CDR3 is TGTGCCAGCAGCTTGTCGGGGAGGGGTGAGCAGTTCTTC. The chain uses TRBV7-9 and TRBJ2-1; 7 nucleotides match TRBD2. Germline CDR1 is SEHNR and CDR2 is FQNEAQ (reference sequence). The CDR3 extends over 13 amino acids. With V trimmed by 3 bases and J by 9 bases, 5 bases remained unmatched.